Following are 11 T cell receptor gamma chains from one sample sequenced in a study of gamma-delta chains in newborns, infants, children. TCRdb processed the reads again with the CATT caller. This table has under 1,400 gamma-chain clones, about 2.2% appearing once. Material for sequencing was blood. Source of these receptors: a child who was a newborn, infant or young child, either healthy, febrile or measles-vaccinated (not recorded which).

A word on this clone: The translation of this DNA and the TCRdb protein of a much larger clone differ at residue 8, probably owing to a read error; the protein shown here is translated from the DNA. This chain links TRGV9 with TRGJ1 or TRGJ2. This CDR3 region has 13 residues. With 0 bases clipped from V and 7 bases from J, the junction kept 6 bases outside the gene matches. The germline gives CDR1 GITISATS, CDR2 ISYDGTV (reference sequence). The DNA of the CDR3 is TGTGCCTTGTGGGAGGTGCGGTCCTATAAGAAACTCTTT. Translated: CALWEVRSYKKLF.

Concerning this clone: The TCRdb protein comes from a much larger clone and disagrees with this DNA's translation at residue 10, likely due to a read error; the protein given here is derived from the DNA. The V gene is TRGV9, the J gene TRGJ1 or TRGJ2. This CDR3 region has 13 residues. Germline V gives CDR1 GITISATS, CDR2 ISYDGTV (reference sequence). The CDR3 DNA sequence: TGTGCCTTGTCTCATCCCACTTATTATAACAAACTCTTT. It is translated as CALSHPTYYNKLF.

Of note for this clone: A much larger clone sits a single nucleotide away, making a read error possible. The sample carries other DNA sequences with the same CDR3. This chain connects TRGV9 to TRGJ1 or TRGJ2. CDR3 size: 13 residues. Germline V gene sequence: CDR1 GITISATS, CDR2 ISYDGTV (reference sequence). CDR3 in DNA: TGTGCTTTGTGGGAGACGAATTATTATAAGAAACTCTTT. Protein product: CALWETNYYKKLF.

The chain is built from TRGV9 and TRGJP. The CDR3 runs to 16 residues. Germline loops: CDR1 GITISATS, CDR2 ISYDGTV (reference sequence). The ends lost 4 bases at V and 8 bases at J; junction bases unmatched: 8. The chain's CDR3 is CALWEGRKLGKKIKVF. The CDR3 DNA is TGTGCCTTGTGGGAAGGGAGAAAGTTGGGCAAAAAAATCAAGGTATTT.

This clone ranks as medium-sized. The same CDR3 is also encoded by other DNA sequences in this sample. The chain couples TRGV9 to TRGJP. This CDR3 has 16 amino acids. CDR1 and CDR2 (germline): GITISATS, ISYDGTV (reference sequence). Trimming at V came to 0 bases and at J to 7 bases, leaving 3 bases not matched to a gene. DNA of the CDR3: TGTGCCTTGTGGGAGGTGAACGAGTTGGGCAAAAAAATCAAGGTATTT. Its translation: CALWEVNELGKKIKVF.

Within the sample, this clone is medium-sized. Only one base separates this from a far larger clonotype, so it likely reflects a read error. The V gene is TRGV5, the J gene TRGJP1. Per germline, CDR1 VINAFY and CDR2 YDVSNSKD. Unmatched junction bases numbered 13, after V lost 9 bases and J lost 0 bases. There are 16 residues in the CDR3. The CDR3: CATRSFGYTTGWFKIF. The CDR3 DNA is TGTGCCACCCGGAGTTTTGGCTATACCACTGGTTGGTTCAAGATATTT.

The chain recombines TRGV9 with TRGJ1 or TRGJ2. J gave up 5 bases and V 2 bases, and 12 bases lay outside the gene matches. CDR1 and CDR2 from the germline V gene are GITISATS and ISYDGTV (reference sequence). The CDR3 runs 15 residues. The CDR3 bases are TGTGCCTTGTGGGAGGCCTCGGGGTTTCATTATAAGAAACTCTTT. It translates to CALWEASGFHYKKLF.

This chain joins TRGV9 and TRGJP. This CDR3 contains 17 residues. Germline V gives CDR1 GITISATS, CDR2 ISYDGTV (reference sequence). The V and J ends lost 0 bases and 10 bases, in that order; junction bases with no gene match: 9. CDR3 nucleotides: TGTGCCTTGTGGGAGGTGCAGGTCGCTTTGGGCAAAAAAATCAAGGTATTT. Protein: CALWEVQVALGKKIKVF.

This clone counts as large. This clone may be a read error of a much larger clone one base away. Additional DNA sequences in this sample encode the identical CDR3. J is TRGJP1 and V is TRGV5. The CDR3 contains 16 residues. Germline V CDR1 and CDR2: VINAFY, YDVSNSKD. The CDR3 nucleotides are TGCGCCACCTGGAGTTTTGGCTATACCACTGGTTGGTTCAAGATATTT. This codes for CATWSFGYTTGWFKIF.

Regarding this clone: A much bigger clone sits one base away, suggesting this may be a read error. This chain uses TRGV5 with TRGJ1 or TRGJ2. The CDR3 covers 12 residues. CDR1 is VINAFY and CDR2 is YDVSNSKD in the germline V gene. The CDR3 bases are TGTGCCACCTGGGACAGGCGCTATAAGAAACTCTTC. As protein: CATWDRRYKKLF.

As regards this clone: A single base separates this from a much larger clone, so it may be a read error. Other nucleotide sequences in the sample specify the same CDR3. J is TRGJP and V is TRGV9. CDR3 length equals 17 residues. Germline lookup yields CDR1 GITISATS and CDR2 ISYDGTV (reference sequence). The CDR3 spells CALWDDMQELGKKIKVF. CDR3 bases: TGTGCCTTGTGGGACGATATGCAAGAGTTGGGCAAAAAAATAAAGGTATTT.